This T cell receptor beta chain was captured in a study of human T cells and chemical hapten exposure. Study observations and caveats: The number of TCRs above 1 in 1000 frequency did not change after DPC sensitization.

Described time point: healthy volunteer bleed at 2 weeks. The starting material, unfractionated whole blood, was used for total RNA extraction. The study's library attached unique molecular identifiers to single cDNA molecules. TCRdb reprocessed the RACE reads with MiXCR, giving one entry per CDR3 protein. Of about 130,000 distinct CDR3 sequences in the sample, approximately 9.5% were seen once. CDR3 length: 12 residues. Germline lookup yields CDR1 SGHNT and CDR2 YYREEE (reference sequence). The ends were cut back, 7 bases at V and 0 bases at J, with 5 bases in the middle. As to this clonotype: The antigen is unknown.

The specimen was whole blood. The chain uses TRBV5-4 and TRBJ2-4, with no clear D. The sequence came from a male donor in good health. Some clones in this sample may be carry-over from other donors' samples. In DNA, the CDR3 is TGTGCCAGCTCCGGAGCCAAAAACATTCAGTACTTC. This sequence encodes CASSGAKNIQYF.